This TCR beta chain is drawn from a study of blood T cell repertoires in COVID-19 (dated by TCRdb to the early 2020s). In the study overall: The collaborator samples originated in the United States, Italy and Spain and spanned the acute and convalescent phases of COVID-19. The prospective study material was composed of cDNA or gDNA derived from T cells, B-cell-depleted T cells, or PBMCs. Subjects who had been exposed to COVID-19, were actively infected with it, or had recovered from it provided the deeply sampled blood TCRbeta repertoires that made up the dataset. The repertoires were released in a freely available public database intended as a resource for research on the immune response to SARS-CoV-2. Samples came from the ongoing ImmuneRACE study (first 160 participants) plus 1,254 subjects from 6 global collaborators. Nearly every sample came with metadata listing a de-identified subject ID, COVID-19 status, age in years and sex. Where HLA class I and class II types were available, the types were taken from metadata supplied by the sample provider, not from assay-based typing.

One collaborating source in Seattle enrolled patients while the patients were actively infected and followed the patients over time throughout the course of disease. Each collaborating institution followed its own protocols to collect whole blood in K2EDTA tubes. For TCRbeta analysis, collaborators shipped samples in one of three forms: frozen whole blood, isolated PBMCs, or DNA extracted from either of those sample types. TCRbeta CDR3 regions were amplified from genomic DNA by means of the immunoSEQ Assay, a bias-controlled multiplex PCR. Regarding the original processing steps: The number of nucleated cells in each sample was estimated by amplification of reference gene primers within the assay. Sequence reads were collapsed and filtered to measure the absolute abundance of every unique TCRbeta CDR3 rearrangement. For each sample, productive Simpson clonality was calculated as the square root of Simpson's diversity index across productive rearrangements. TCRdb's version of the immuneACCESS table is confined to in-frame rearrangements and falls short of the full clone set. An unresolved V gene accounts for under half of the shortfall where checked; the remainder is of unknown origin. V, J and clone size were drawn from that table, and D and trimming were deduced from the DNA. This sample has 48,000 or so clones in its table, and over 75% of those were observed once. The leading ten clones occupy about 2.8% of the sample.

From the cysteine through the phenylalanine, the CDR3 covers 16 amino acids. The kept DNA is CDR3 alone, 48 bases in frame from the first base. Via the germline V gene, CDR1 is MNHEY and CDR2 SVGAGI. Between the V and J ends, shortened by 4 bases and 4 bases respectively, the junction contains 18 bases. Of note for this clone: The antigen it binds to is not known. Qualities for individual bases were not recorded, and no much larger clone is one base off.

Broader findings and caveats from the paper: The quantity of clinical and demographic metadata differed by source and by participant and was supplied without curation.

The TCR was taken from a woman of 80 years or more with COVID-19, enrolled during active disease. Source material: peripheral blood. The sequence links TRBV6-5 to TRBJ2-3; tentative D gene TRBD1, with 6 bases matching. CDR3 region: CASSSARQGSSDTQYF. The DNA is TGTGCCAGCAGTTCGGCCCGGCAGGGGAGCTCAGATACGCAGTATTTT.